This T cell receptor (beta chain) appears in the sequencing data of a study of cytomegalovirus exposure and HLA in healthy donors. Clones were read by immunoSEQ multiplex PCR, and TCRdb kept only the in-frame ones, dropping some. The sample holds some 250,000 clones, 90% seen once. The CDR3 contains 13 residues. The germline V and J ends were trimmed by 3 bases and 2 bases, with 9 bases remaining between them. Germline CDR1 is SGHRS and CDR2 is YFSETQ. Sequenced sample: PBMCs. This TCR came from a woman aged 25 to 39 in good health and CMV-seronegative. The rearrangement joins TRBV5-1 to TRBJ2-7, with a possible D match to TRBD2 (6 bases). The CDR3 coding sequence is TGCGCCAGCAGCTCAGGAGGGGCCTACGAGCAGTACTTC. It specifies CASSSGGAYEQYF. Complete variable domain (other parts from reference TRBV5-1 and TRBJ2-7): KAGVTQTPRYLIKTRGQQVTLSCSPISGHRSVSWYQQTPGQGLQFLFEYFSETQRNKGNFPGRFSGRQFSNSRSEMNVSTLELGDSALYLCASSSGGAYEQYFGPGTRLTVT.